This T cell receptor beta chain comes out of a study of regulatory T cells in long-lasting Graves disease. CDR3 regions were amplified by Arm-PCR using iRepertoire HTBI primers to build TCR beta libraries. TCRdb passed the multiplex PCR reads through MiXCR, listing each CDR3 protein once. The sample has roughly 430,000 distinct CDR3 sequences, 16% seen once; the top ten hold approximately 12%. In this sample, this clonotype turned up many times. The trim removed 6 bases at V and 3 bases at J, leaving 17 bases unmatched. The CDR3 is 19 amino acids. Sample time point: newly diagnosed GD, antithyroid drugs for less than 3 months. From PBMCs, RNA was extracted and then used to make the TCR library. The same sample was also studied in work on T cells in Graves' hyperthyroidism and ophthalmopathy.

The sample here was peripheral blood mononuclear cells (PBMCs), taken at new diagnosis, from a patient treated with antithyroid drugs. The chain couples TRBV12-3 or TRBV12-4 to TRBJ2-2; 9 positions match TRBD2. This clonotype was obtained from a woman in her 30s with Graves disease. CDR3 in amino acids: CASRPGQQREVIDTGELFF. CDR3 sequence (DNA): TGTGCCAGCAGACCCGGCCAACAGCGGGAGGTTATTGACACCGGGGAGCTGTTTTTT.